This T cell receptor beta chain was sequenced for a study of control samples from healthy donors and cancer patients. The V and J ends lost 0 bases and 8 bases respectively, with 8 bases between them. Germline CDR1 reads SGHKS; CDR2 reads YYEKEE (reference sequence). The CDR3 loop spans 13 amino acids. Generated by immunoSEQ multiplex PCR, the TCRdb table keeps only in-frame clones and is missing some. Altogether around 120,000 clones are present, about 93% being singletons, with the ten largest covering 1.7%. This chain connects TRBV5-5 to TRBJ2-2; unclear D gene. Material for sequencing was PBMCs. The clonotype was recovered from a man between 45 and 60 years old with head and neck cancer. The CDR3 protein is CASSLEWGGELFF. CDR3 coding DNA: TGTGCCAGCAGCTTGGAATGGGGAGGGGAGCTGTTTTTT. The full variable domain, with the rest looked up from reference TRBV5-5 and TRBJ2-2, is DAGVTQSPTHLIKTRGQQVTLRCSPISGHKSVSWYQQVLGQGPQFIFQYYEKEERGRGNFPDRFSARQFPNYSSELNVNALLLGDSALYLCASSLEWGGELFFGEGSRLTVL.